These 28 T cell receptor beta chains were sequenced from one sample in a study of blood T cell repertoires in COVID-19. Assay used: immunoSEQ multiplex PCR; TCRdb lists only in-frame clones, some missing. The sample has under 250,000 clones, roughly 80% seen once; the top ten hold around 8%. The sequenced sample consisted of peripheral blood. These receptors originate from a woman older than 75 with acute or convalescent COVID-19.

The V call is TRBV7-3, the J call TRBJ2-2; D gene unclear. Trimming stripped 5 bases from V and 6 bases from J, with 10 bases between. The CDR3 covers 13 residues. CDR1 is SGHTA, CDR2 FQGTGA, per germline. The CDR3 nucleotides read TGTGCCAGCAGCCGGTCCTCCCCCGGGGAGCTGTTTTTT. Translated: CASSRSSPGELFF.

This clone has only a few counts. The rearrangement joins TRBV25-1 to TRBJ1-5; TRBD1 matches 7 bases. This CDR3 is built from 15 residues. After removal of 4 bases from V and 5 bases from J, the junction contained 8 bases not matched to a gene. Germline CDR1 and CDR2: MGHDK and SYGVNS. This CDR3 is CASSAARGSDQPQHF. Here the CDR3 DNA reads TGTGCCAGCAGTGCGGCCAGGGGGAGCGATCAGCCCCAGCATTTT.

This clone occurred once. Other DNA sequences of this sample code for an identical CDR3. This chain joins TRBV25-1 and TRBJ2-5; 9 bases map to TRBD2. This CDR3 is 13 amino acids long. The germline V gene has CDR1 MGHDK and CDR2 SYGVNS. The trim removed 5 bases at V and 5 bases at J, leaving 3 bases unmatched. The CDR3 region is CASSLAGRETQYF. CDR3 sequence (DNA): TGTGCCAGCAGTCTAGCGGGAAGGGAGACCCAGTACTTC.

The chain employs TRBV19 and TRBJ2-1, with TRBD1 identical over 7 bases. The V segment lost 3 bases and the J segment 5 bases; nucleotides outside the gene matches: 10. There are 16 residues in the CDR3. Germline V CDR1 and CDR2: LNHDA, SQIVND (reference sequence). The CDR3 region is CASSIATGVVNNEQFF. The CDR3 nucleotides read TGTGCCAGTAGTATCGCCACAGGGGTAGTGAACAATGAGCAGTTCTTC.

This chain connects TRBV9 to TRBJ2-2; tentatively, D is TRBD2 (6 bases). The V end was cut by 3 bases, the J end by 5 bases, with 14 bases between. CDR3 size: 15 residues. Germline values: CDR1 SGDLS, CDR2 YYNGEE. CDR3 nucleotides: TGTGCCAGCAGCGCCGGGACTCCCATTACCGGGGAGCTGTTTTTT. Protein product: CASSAGTPITGELFF.

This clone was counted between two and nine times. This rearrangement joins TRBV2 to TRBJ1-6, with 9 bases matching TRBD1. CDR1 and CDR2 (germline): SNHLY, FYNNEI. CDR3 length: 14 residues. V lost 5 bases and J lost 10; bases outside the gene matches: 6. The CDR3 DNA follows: TGTGCCAGCAGTAACGGACAGGGGAACTCACCCCTCCACTTT. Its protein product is CASSNGQGNSPLHF.

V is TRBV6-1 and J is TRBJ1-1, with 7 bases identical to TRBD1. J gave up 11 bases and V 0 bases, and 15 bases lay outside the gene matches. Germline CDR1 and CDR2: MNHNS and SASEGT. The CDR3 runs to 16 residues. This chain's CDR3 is CASSEAGWEPGGLAFF. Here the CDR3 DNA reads TGTGCCAGCAGTGAAGCGGGCTGGGAGCCAGGGGGACTTGCTTTCTTT.

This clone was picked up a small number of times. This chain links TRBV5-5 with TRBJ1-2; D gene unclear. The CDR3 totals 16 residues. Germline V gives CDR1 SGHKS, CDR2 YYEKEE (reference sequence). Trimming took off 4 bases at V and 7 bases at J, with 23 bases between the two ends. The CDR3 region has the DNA TGTGCCAGCAGCGGCGGGTCCTTTTCTACCTTGGGTGGCTACACCTTC. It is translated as CASSGGSFSTLGGYTF.

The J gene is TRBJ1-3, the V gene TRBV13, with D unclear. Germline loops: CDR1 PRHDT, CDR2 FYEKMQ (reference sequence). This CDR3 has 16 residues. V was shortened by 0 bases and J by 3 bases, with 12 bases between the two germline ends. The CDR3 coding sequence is TGTGCCAGCAGCTTAGGCCTAACGGGTAGTGGAAACACCATATATTTT. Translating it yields CASSLGLTGSGNTIYF.

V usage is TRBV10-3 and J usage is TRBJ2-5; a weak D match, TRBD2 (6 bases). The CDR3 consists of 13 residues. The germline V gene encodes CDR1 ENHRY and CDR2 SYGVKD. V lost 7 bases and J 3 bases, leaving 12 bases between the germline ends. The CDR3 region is CAITGGTEETQYF. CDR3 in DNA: TGTGCCATCACGGGTGGGACTGAAGAGACCCAGTACTTC.

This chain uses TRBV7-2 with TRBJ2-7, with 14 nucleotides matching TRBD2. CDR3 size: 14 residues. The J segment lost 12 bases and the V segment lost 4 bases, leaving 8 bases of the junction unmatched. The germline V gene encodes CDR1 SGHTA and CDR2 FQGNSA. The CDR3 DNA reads TGTGCCAGCAGCTCGGGACTAGCGGGAGCCACGGGGTACTTC. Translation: CASSSGLAGATGYF.

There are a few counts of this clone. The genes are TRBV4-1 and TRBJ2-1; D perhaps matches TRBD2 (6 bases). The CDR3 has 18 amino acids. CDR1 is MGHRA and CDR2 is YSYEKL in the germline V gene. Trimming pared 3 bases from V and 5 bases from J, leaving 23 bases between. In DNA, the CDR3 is TGCGCCAGCAGCCATCCGAGGGGATGGGGGGTAATGGACAATGAGCAGTTCTTC. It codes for CASSHPRGWGVMDNEQFF.

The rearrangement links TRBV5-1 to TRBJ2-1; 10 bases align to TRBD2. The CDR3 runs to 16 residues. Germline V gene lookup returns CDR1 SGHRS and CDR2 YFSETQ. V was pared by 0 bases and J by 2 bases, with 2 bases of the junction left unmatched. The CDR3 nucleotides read TGCGCCAGCAGCTTGGGGGGACTAGCGCCCTACAATGAGCAGTTCTTC. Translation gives CASSLGGLAPYNEQFF.

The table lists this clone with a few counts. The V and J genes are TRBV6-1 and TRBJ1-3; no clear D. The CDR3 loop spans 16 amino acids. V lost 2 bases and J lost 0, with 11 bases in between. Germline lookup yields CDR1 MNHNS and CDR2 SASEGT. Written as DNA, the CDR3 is TGTGCCAGCAGTGAACTCGGGTACTACTCTGGAAACACCATATATTTT. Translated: CASSELGYYSGNTIYF.

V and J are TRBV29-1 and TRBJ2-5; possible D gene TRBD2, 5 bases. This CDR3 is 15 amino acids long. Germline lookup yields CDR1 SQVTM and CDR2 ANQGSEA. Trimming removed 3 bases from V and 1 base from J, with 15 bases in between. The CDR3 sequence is CSVDPASSSQETQYF. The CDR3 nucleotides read TGCAGCGTTGACCCGGCTAGCTCCTCCCAAGAGACCCAGTACTTC.

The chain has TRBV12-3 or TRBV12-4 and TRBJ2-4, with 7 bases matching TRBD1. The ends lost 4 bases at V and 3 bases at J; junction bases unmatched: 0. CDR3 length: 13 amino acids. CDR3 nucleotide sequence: TGTGCCAGCAGTTGGGACAGCAAAAACATTCAGTACTTC. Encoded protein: CASSWDSKNIQYF.

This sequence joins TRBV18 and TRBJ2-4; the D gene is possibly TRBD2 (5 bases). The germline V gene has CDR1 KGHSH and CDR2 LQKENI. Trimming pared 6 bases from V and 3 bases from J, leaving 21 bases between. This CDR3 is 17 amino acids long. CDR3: CASSAARFRDIKNIQYF. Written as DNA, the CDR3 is TGTGCCAGCTCCGCAGCACGGTTTCGGGATATCAAAAACATTCAGTACTTC.

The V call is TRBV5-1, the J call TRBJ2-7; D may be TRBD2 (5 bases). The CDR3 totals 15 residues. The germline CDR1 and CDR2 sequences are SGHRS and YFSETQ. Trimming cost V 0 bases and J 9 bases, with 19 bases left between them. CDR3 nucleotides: TGCGCCAGCAGCTTGGACGCAGGATCCTCTCGGGGGCAGTACTTC. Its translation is CASSLDAGSSRGQYF.

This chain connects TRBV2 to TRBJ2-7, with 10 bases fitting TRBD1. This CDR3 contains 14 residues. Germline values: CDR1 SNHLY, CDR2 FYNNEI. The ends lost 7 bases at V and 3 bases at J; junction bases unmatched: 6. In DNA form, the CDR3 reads TGTGCCAGCAACATGAGGACAGGGGGCTACGAGCAGTACTTC. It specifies CASNMRTGGYEQYF.

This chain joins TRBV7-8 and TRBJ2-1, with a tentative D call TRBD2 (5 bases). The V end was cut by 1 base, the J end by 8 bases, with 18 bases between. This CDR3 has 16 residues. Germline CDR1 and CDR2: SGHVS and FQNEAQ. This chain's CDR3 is CASSLGRRLLGYEQFF. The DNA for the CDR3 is TGTGCCAGCAGCTTAGGGAGGAGACTCTTAGGCTATGAGCAGTTCTTC.

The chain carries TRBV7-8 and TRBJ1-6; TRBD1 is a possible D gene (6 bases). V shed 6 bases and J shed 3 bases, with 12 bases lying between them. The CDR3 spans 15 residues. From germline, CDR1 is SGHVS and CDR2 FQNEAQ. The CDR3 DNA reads TGTGCCAGCAGAAGGACAGAAAACTATAATTCACCCCTCCACTTT. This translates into CASRRTENYNSPLHF.

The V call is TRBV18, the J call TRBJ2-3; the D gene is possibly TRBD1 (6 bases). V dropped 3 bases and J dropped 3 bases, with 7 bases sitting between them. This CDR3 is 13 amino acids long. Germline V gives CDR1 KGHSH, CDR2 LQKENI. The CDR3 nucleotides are TGTGCCAGCTCACCTCAGGGGACAGATACGCAGTATTTT. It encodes CASSPQGTDTQYF. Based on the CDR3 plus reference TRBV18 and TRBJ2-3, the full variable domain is NAGVMQNPRHLVRRRGQEARLRCSPMKGHSHVYWYRQLPEEGLKFMVYLQKENIIDESGMPKERFSAEFPKEGPSILRIQQVVRGDSAAYFCASSPQGTDTQYFGPGTRLTVL.

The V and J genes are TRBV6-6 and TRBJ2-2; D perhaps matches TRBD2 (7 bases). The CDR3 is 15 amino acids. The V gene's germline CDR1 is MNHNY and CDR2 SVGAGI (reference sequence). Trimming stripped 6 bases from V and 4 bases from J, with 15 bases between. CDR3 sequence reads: CASSKNREGTGELFF. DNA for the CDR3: TGTGCCAGCAGCAAGAACAGGGAGGGCACCGGGGAGCTGTTTTTT.

The chain's CDR3 is CASSTIGGSSSYEQYF. In DNA form, the CDR3 reads TGTGCCAGTAGTACCATTGGCGGGAGTAGTTCCTACGAGCAGTACTTC. J is TRBJ2-7 and V is TRBV19; 7 nucleotides line up with TRBD2. The junction had 10 bases not matched to a gene; V was cut back by 4 bases and J by 1 base. This CDR3 comprises 16 residues. CDR1 is LNHDA and CDR2 is SQIVND in the germline V gene (reference sequence).

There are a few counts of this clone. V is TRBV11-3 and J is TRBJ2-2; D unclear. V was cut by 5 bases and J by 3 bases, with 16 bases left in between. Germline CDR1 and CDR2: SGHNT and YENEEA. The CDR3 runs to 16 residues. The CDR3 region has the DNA TGTGCCAGCAGCCCAACCCGTTTTCAGGACACCGGGGAGCTGTTTTTT. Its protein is CASSPTRFQDTGELFF. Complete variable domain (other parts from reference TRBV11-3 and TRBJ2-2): EAGVVQSPRYKIIEKKQPVAFWCNPISGHNTLYWYLQNLGQGPELLIRYENEEAVDDSQLPKDRFSAERLKGVDSTLKIQPAELGDSAVYLCASSPTRFQDTGELFFGEGSRLTVL.

The chain's CDR3 is CASKLAGDVTEAFF. The CDR3 nucleotides are TGTGCCAGTAAGTTAGCCGGAGATGTCACTGAAGCTTTCTTT. The chain employs TRBV19 and TRBJ1-1; no clear D. The V gene lost 7 bases and the J gene lost 4 bases, with 16 bases spanning the gap. Germline V gene lookup returns CDR1 LNHDA and CDR2 SQIVND (reference sequence). CDR3 size: 14 residues.

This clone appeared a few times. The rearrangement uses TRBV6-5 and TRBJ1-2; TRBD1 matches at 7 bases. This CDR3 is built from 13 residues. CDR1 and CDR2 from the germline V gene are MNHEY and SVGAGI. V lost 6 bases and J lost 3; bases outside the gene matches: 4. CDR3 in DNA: TGTGCCAGCAGATACACAGGGGACTATGGCTACACCTTC. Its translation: CASRYTGDYGYTF.

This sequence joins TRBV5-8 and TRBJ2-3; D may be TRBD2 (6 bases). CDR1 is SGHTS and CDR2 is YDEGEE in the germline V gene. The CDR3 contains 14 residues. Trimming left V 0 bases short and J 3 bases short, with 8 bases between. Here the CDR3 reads CASSLGGRTDTQYF. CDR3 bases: TGTGCCAGCAGCTTGGGAGGGAGGACAGATACGCAGTATTTT.